The present T cell receptor (beta chain) was sequenced within a study of blood T cell repertoires in COVID-19. Study context: The samples span acute and convalescent COVID-19 from the United States, Italy and Spain. T cells, B-cell-depleted T cells, or PBMCs provided the cDNA or gDNA that served as material.

Germline-derived CDR1 and CDR2 are MGHRA and YSYEKL. The CDR3 is 15 amino acids. Trimming pared 0 bases from V and 3 bases from J, leaving 11 bases between. In the study's own analysis: Amplification of reference gene primers provided the estimated nucleated cell counts. This table comes from immunoSEQ multiplex PCR, and its TCRdb copy is limited to in-frame clones, with some not included. V and J calls and clone size are given by that table; D and trimming were obtained from the DNA. The sample has 390,000 or so clones, more than 80% seen once. V gene TRBV4-1 combines with J gene TRBJ1-1; the D gene is possibly TRBD1 (5 bases). Sequencing was performed on peripheral blood. The sequence was obtained from a woman in her twenties or thirties with active or convalescent COVID-19. The CDR3 sequence is CASSQDTGVYTEAFF. In DNA form, the CDR3 reads TGCGCCAGCAGCCAAGATACGGGGGTGTACACTGAAGCTTTCTTT.